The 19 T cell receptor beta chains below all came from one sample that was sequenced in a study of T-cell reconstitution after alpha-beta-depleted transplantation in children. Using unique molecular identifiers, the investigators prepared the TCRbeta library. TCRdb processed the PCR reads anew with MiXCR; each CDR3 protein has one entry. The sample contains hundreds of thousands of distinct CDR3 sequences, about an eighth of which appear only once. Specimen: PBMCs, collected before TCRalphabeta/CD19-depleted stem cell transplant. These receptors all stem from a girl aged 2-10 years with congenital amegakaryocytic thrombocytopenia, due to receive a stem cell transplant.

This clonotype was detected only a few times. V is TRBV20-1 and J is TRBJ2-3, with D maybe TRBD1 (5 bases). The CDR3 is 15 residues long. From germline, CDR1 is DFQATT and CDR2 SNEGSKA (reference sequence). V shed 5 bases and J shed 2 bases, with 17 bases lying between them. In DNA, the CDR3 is TGCAGTGCTCCAAAGGACACCGAGCCCACAGATACGCAGTATTTT. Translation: CSAPKDTEPTDTQYF.

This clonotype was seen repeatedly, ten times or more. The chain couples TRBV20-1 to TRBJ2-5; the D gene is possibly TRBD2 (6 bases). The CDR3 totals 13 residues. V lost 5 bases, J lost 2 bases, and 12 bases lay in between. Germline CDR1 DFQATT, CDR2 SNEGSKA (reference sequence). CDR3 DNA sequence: TGCAGTGCTCTTTTAGCGGAGCAAGAGACCCAGTACTTC. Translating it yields CSALLAEQETQYF.

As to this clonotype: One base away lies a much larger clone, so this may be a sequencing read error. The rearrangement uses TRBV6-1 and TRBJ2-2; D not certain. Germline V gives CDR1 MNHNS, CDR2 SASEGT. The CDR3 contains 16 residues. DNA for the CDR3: TGTGCCGGCAGTCCGTTCGGACCGAATGGGCCCGGGGAGCTGTTTTTT. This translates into CAGSPFGPNGPGELFF.

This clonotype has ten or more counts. The CDR3 spells CASSVVGGTKNIQYF. CDR3 DNA sequence: TGCGCCAGCAGCGTCGTCGGAGGAACCAAAAACATTCAGTACTTC. The chain couples TRBV5-1 to TRBJ2-4; D possibly corresponds to TRBD2 (5 bases). The CDR3 has 15 residues. V lost 4 bases to trimming and J lost 2 bases, with 13 bases between them. The germline CDR1 and CDR2 sequences are SGHRS and YFSETQ.

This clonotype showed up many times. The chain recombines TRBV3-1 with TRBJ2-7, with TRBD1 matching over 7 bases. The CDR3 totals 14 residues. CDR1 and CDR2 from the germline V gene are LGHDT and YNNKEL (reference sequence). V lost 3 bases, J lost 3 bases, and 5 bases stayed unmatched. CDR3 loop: CASSHRDRLYEQYF. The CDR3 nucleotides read TGTGCCAGCAGCCACCGGGACAGACTCTACGAGCAGTACTTC.

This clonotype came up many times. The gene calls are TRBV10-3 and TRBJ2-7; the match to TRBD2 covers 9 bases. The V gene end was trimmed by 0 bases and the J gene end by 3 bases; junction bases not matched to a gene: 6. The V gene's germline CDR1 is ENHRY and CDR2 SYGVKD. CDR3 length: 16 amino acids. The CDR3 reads CAISESVVAGVYEQYF. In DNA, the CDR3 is TGTGCCATCAGTGAGTCCGTGGTAGCGGGAGTCTACGAGCAGTACTTC.

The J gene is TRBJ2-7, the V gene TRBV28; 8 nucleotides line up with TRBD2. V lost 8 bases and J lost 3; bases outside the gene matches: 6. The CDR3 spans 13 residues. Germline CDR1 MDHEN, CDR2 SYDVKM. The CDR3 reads CASAVGTSYEQYF. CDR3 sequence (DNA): TGTGCCAGCGCGGTCGGGACTAGCTACGAGCAGTACTTC.

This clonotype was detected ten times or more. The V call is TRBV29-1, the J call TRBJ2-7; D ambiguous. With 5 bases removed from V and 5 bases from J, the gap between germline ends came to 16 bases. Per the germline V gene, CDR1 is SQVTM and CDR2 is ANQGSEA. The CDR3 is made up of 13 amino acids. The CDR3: CSVSPAARHEQYF. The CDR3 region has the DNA TGCAGCGTTTCCCCCGCAGCCCGCCACGAGCAGTACTTC.

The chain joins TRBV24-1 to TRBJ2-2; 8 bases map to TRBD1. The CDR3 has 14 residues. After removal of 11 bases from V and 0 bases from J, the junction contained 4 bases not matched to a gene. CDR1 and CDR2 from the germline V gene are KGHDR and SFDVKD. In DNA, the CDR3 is TGTGCCATAGGGACAGGATCGAACACCGGGGAGCTGTTTTTT. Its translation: CAIGTGSNTGELFF.

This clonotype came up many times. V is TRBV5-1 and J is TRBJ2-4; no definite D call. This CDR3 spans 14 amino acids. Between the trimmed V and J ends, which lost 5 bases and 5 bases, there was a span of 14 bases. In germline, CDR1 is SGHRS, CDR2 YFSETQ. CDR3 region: CASRWALEENIQYF. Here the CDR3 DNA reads TGCGCCAGCAGGTGGGCCCTGGAAGAAAACATTCAGTACTTC. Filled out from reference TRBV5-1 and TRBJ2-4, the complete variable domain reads KAGVTQTPRYLIKTRGQQVTLSCSPISGHRSVSWYQQTPGQGLQFLFEYFSETQRNKGNFPGRFSGRQFSNSRSEMNVSTLELGDSALYLCASRWALEENIQYFGAGTRLSVL.

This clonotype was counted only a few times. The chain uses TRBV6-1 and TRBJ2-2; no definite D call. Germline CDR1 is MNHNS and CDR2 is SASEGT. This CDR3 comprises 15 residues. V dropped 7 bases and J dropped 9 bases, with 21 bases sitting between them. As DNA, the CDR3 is TGTGCCAGCACCCCATTCGACGGACCTCCCCGGGAGCTGTTTTTT. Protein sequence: CASTPFDGPPRELFF.

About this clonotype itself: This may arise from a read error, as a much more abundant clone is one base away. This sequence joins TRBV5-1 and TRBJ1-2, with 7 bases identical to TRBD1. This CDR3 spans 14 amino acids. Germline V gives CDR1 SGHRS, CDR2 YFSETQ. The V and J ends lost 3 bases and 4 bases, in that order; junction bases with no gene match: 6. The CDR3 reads CASSSSQGIYGYTF. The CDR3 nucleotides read TGCGCCAGCAGCTCCTCACAGGGGATCTATGGCTACACCTTC.

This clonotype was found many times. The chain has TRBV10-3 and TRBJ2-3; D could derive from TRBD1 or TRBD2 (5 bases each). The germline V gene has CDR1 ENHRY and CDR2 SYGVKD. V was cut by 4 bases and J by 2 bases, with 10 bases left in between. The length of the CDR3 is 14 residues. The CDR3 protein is CAISAGRNTDTQYF. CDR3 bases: TGTGCCATCAGTGCGGGACGGAACACAGATACGCAGTATTTT.

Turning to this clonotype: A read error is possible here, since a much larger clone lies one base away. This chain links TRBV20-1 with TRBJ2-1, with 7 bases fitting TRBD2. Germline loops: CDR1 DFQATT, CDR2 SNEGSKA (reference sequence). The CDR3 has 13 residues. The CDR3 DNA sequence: TGCAGTGCTAGACTTGGGACTACCAATAAGCAGTTCTTC. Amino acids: CSARLGTTNKQFF.

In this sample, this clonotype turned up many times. CDR3 bases: TGCAGTGCAAGTCTAACACTCTCAACTACTTGGGAGCAGTACTTC. Its protein is CSASLTLSTTWEQYF. The chain uses TRBV20-1 and TRBJ2-7; D is ambiguous. This CDR3 is 15 amino acids long. CDR1 DFQATT and CDR2 SNEGSKA come from the germline V gene (reference sequence). The ends were cut back, 6 bases at V and 7 bases at J, with 25 bases in the middle.

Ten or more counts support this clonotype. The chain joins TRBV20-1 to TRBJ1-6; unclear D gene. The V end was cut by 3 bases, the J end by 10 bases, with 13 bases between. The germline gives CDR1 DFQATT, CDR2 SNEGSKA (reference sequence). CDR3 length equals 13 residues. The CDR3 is CSASRPSRSPLHF. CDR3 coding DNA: TGCAGTGCTAGTAGACCCAGCAGGTCACCCCTCCACTTT.

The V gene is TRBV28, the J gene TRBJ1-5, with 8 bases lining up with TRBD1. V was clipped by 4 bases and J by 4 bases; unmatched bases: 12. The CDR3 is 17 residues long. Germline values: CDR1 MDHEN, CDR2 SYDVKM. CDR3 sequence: CASSSPTRDRRNQPQHF. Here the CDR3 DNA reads TGTGCCAGCAGTTCCCCCACCCGGGACAGGCGGAATCAGCCCCAGCATTTT.

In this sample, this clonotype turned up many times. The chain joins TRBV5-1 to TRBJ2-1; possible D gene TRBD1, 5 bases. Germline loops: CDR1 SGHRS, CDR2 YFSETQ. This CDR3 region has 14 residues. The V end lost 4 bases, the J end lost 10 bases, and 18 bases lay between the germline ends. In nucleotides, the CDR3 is TGCGCCAGCAGCAAGGACAACTATGGGTCGGAGCAGTTCTTC. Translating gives CASSKDNYGSEQFF.

DNA for the CDR3: TGCGCCAGCAGCCAACCAGGATCTGGGACTAGCACAGATACGCAGTATTTT. This sequence encodes CASSQPGSGTSTDTQYF. V is TRBV4-1 and J is TRBJ2-3, with D maybe TRBD2 (6 bases). There are 17 residues in the CDR3. Trimming pared 2 bases from V and 0 bases from J, leaving 15 bases between. From germline, CDR1 is MGHRA and CDR2 YSYEKL.